The 11 T cell receptor beta chains presented below share a single source sample, sequenced in a study of cytotoxic CD8 clonotypes in ibrutinib-treated CLL. Here immunoSEQ multiplex PCR was the method, and the copy in TCRdb shows in-frame clones only, minus some. The table records about 16,000 clones, about 65% of them present only once. Here the sequenced sample was PBMCs, taken before ibrutinib treatment. The receptors were sampled from a human donor with chronic lymphocytic leukemia.

The rearrangement links TRBV5-6 to TRBJ2-3, with D tentatively TRBD2 (5 bases). Germline V lookup: CDR1 SGHDT, CDR2 YYEEEE. The CDR3 has 14 amino acids. Trimming cost V 0 bases and J 5 bases, with 10 bases left between them. The CDR3 protein is CASSLEFGRDTQYF. In DNA form, the CDR3 reads TGTGCCAGCAGCTTGGAGTTTGGGAGAGATACGCAGTATTTT.

The sample holds a few counts of this clone. The chain has TRBV12-5 and TRBJ2-3, with 7 bases identical to TRBD2. The CDR3 is 15 residues long. In germline, CDR1 is LGHNT, CDR2 FRNRAP. Trimming at V came to 5 bases and at J to 0 bases, leaving 5 bases not matched to a gene. In DNA, the CDR3 is TGTGCTAGTGGTCGCGGGGGACCTAGCACAGATACGCAGTATTTT. Translated: CASGRGGPSTDTQYF. Full variable domain (missing parts from reference TRBV12-5 and TRBJ2-3): DARVTQTPRHKVTEMGQEVTMRCQPILGHNTVFWYRQTMMQGLELLAYFRNRAPLDDSGMPKDRFSAEMPDATLATLKIQPSEPRDSAVYFCASGRGGPSTDTQYFGPGTRLTVL.

J is TRBJ2-1 and V is TRBV10-3; D is ambiguous. The germline V gene encodes CDR1 ENHRY and CDR2 SYGVKD. Trimming took off 3 bases at V and 3 bases at J, with 12 bases between the two ends. The CDR3 covers 15 residues. The CDR3: CAISDLGGFYNEQFF. CDR3 coding DNA: TGTGCCATCAGTGACCTCGGCGGATTCTACAATGAGCAGTTCTTC.

This rearrangement joins TRBV14 to TRBJ2-7; D ambiguous. Germline CDR1 reads SGHDN; CDR2 reads FVKESK. CDR3 length: 14 residues. Trimming left V 0 bases short and J 2 bases short, with 8 bases between. CDR3 DNA sequence: TGTGCCAGCAGCCAAGAAATCAGGACCTACGAGCAGTACTTC. Its translation is CASSQEIRTYEQYF.

This sequence joins TRBV11-3 and TRBJ2-3, with D tentatively TRBD1 (6 bases). The germline V and J ends were trimmed by 2 bases and 1 base, with 16 bases remaining between them. Germline V gives CDR1 SGHNT, CDR2 YENEEA. The CDR3 sequence is 17 residues long. DNA for the CDR3: TGTGCCAGCAGCTTAAGGGGTGGGGGCCGCCGCACAGATACGCAGTATTTT. Protein sequence: CASSLRGGGRRTDTQYF.

This chain joins TRBV6-1 and TRBJ1-6; 9 bases line up with TRBD1. J lost 9 bases, V lost 8 bases, and 2 bases had no gene match. CDR1 is MNHNS and CDR2 is SASEGT in the germline V gene. CDR3 size: 12 residues. In DNA, the CDR3 is TGTGCCAGCTCGGGACAGGGTTCACCCCTCCACTTT. Its translation: CASSGQGSPLHF.

The CDR3 bases are TGTGCCAGCAGCTTAGTTCAGACGGGCGGGGAGCTGTTTTTT. It codes for CASSLVQTGGELFF. The chain carries TRBV11-3 and TRBJ2-2, with D unresolved. This CDR3 is 14 amino acids long. V was cut by 1 base and J by 7 bases, with 10 bases left in between. Looked up from germline, CDR1 is SGHNT and CDR2 is YENEEA.

The V call is TRBV10-3, the J call TRBJ1-2; TRBD1 matches 9 bases. In germline, CDR1 is ENHRY, CDR2 SYGVKD. Trimming removed 3 bases from V and 4 bases from J; junction bases left unmatched: 9. This CDR3 comprises 16 residues. CDR3 nucleotide sequence: TGTGCCATCAGTGACTCGCCGGGACAGGGCTCCTATGGCTACACCTTC. As protein: CAISDSPGQGSYGYTF.

This clone has more than one count but fewer than ten. V is TRBV28 and J is TRBJ1-2, with 9 bases lining up with TRBD1. V lost 4 bases, J lost 4 bases, and 1 base stayed unmatched. This CDR3 has 13 residues. Germline CDR1 is MDHEN and CDR2 is SYDVKM. DNA of the CDR3: TGTGCCAGCAGTTGGACAGGGGCCTATGGCTACACCTTC. Encoded protein: CASSWTGAYGYTF.

The chain combines TRBV2 with TRBJ2-1; D unclear. CDR1 is SNHLY and CDR2 is FYNNEI in the germline V gene. Trimming shortened V by 0 bases and J by 0 bases, and 9 bases separated the two germline ends. The CDR3 is 16 residues long. CDR3 bases: TGTGCCAGCAGTGAAGCTAGATTGAGCTCCTACAATGAGCAGTTCTTC. Residues: CASSEARLSSYNEQFF.

The chain uses TRBV6-5 and TRBJ2-7; TRBD2 matches at 9 bases. The length of the CDR3 is 15 residues. Germline values: CDR1 MNHEY, CDR2 SVGAGI. After removal of 2 bases from V and 5 bases from J, the junction contained 7 bases not matched to a gene. This CDR3 reads CASSYLLAGVNEQYF. CDR3 coding DNA: TGTGCCAGCAGTTACCTCTTAGCGGGGGTAAACGAGCAGTACTTC.